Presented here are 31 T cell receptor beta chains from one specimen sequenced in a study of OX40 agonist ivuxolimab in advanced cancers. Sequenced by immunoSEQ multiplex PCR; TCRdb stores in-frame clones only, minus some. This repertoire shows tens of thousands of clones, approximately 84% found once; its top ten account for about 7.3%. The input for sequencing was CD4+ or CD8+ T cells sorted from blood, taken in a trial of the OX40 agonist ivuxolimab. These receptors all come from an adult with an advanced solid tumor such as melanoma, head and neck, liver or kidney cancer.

The CDR3 nucleotides are TGTGCCAGCAGTTACTCCATCCTCTCCAACTATGGCTACACCTTC. Translating it yields CASSYSILSNYGYTF. The genes are TRBV6-5 and TRBJ1-2; D is unclear. Germline CDR1 MNHEY, CDR2 SVGAGI. The V gene lost 0 bases and the J gene lost 2 bases, with 10 bases spanning the gap. CDR3 size: 15 residues.

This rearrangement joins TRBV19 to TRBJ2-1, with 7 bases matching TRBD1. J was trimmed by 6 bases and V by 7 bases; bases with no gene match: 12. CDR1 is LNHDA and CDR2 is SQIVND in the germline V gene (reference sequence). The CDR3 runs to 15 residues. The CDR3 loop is CASTNLDRDGNEQFF. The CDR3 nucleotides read TGTGCCAGTACAAATTTAGACAGGGATGGCAATGAGCAGTTCTTC.

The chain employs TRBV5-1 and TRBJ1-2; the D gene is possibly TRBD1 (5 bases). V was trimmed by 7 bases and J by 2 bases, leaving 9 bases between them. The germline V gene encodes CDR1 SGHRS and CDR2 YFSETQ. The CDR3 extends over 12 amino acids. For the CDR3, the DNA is TGCGCCAGCTCGCAGGGAAACTATGGCTACACCTTC. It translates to CASSQGNYGYTF.

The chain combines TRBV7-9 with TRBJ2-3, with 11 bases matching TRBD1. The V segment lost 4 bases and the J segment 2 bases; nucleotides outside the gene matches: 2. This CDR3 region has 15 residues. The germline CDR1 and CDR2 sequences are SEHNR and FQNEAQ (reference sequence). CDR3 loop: CASSWDRGITDTQYF. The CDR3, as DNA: TGTGCCAGCAGCTGGGACAGGGGGATCACAGATACGCAGTATTTT.

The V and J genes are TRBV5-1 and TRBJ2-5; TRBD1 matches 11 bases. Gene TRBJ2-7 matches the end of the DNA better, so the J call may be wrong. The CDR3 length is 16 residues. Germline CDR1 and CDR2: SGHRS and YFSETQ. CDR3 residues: CASRGQGAGGTYEQYF. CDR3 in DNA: TGCGCCAGCAGAGGACAGGGGGCAGGGGGCACCTACGAGCAGTACTTC.

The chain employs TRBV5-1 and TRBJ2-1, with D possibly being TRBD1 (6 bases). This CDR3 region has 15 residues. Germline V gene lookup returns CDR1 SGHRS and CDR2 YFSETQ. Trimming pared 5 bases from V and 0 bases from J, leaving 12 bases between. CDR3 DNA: TGCGCCAGCAGTCCGGACAGCAGCTCCTACAATGAGCAGTTCTTC. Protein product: CASSPDSSSYNEQFF.

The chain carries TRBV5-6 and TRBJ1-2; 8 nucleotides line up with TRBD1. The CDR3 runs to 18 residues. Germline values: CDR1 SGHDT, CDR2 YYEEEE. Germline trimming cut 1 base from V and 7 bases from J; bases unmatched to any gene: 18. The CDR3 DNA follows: TGTGCCAGCAGCTTGAGAGAGTATACGGGACAGGCCAAGGGTGGCTACACCTTC. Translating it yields CASSLREYTGQAKGGYTF.

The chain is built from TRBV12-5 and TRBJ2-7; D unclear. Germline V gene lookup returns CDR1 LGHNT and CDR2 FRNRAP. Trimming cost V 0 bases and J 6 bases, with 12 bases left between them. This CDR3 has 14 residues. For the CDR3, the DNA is TGTGCTAGTGGTTTGGTACTATTGGGCGGCGAGCAGTACTTC. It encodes CASGLVLLGGEQYF.

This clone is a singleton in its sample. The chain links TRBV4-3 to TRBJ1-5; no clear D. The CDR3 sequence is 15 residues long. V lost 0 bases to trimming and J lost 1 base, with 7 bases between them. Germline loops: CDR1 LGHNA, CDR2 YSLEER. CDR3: CASSQDGRSNQPQHF. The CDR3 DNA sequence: TGCGCCAGCAGCCAAGATGGACGCAGCAATCAGCCCCAGCATTTT.

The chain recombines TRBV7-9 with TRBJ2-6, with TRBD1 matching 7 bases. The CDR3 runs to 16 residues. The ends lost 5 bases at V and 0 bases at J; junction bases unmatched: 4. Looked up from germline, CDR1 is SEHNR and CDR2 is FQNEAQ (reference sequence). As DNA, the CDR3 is TGTGCCAGCAGCCCCTACAGGGGCTCTGGGGCCAACGTCCTGACTTTC. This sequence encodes CASSPYRGSGANVLTF.

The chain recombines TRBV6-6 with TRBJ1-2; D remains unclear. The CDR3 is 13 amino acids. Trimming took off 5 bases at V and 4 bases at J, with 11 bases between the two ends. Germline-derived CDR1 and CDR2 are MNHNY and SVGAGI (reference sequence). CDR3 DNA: TGTGCCAGCAGTGACCAGGATTTCTATGGCTACACCTTC. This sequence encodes CASSDQDFYGYTF.

This CDR3 reads CASSQADEAFF. DNA for the CDR3: TGTGCCAGCAGCCAAGCAGATGAAGCTTTCTTT. This chain connects TRBV4-2 to TRBJ1-1; D call uncertain. Germline values: CDR1 LGHNA, CDR2 YNFKEQ. The germline V and J ends were trimmed by 1 base and 7 bases, with 4 bases remaining between them. The CDR3 has 11 amino acids.

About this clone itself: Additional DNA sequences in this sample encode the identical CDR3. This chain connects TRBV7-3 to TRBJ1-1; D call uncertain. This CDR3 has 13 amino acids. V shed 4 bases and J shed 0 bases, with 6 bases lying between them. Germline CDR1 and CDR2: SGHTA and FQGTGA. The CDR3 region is CASSSSMNTEAFF. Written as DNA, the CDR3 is TGTGCCAGCAGCTCTTCAATGAACACTGAAGCTTTCTTT.

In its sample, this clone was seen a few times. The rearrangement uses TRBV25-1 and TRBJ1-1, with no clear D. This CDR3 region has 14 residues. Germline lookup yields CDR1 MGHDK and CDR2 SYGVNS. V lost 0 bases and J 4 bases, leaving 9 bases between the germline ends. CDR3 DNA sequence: TGTGCCAGCAGTGAATATCAAGAGGGCACTGAAGCTTTCTTT. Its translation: CASSEYQEGTEAFF.

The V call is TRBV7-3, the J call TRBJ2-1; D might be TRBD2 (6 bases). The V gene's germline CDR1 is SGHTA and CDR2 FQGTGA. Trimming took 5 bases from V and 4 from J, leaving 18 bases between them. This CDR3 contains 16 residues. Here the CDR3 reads CASSPSRASAYNEQFF. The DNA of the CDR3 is TGTGCCAGCAGCCCCAGTAGGGCTAGCGCATACAATGAGCAGTTCTTC.

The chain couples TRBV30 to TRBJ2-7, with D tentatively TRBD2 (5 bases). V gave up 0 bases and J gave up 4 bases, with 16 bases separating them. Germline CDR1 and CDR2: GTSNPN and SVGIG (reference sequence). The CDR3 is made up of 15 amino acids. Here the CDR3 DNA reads TGTGCCTGGAGTGTTAAGGAGTTCGGGAAATACGAGCAGTACTTC. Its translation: CAWSVKEFGKYEQYF.

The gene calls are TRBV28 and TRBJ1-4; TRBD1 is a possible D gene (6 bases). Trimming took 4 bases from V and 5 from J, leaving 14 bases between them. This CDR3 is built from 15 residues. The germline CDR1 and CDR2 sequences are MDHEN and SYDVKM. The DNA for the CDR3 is TGTGCCAGCAGTTCCCTCGGGGGCCCAAATGAAAAACTGTTTTTT. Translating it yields CASSSLGGPNEKLFF.

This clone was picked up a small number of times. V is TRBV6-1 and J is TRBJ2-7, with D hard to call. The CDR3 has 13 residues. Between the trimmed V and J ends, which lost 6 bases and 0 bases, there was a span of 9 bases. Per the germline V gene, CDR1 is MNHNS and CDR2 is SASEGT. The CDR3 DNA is TGTGCCAGCAGGGATGATCACTCCTACGAGCAGTACTTC. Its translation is CASRDDHSYEQYF.

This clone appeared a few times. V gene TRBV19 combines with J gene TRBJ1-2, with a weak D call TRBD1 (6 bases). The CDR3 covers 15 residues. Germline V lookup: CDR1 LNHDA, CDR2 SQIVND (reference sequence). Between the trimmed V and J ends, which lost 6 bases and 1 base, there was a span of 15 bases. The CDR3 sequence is CASRLTGYFNYGYTF. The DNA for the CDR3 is TGTGCCAGTAGACTAACAGGGTACTTTAACTATGGCTACACCTTC.

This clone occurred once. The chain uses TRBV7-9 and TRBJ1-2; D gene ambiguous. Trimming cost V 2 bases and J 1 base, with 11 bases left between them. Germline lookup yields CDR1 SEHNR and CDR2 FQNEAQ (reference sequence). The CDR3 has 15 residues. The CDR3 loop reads CASSLNRWDNYGYTF. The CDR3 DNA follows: TGTGCCAGCAGCTTAAATAGGTGGGATAACTATGGCTACACCTTC.

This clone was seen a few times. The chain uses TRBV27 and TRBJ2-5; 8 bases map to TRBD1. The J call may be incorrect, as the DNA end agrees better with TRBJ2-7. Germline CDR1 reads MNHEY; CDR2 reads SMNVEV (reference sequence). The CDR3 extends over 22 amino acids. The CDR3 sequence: CASSDLTGVVGRRYSNWDEQYF. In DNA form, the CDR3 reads TGTGCCAGCAGCGATTTGACAGGGGTGGTGGGGAGACGCTATTCGAATTGGGACGAGCAGTACTTC.

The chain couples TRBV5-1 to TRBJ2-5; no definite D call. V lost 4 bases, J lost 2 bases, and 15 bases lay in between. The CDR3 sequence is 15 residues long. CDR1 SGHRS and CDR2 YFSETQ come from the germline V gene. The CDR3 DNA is TGCGCCAGCAGCACCGGACGGGCAGCGCAAGAGACCCAGTACTTC. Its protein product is CASSTGRAAQETQYF.

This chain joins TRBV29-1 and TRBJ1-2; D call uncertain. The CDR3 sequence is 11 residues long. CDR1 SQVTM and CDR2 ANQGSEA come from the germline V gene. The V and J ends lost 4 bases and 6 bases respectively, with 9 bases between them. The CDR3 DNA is TGCAGCGTTGGGCTCGGGAATGGCTACACCTTC. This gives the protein CSVGLGNGYTF.

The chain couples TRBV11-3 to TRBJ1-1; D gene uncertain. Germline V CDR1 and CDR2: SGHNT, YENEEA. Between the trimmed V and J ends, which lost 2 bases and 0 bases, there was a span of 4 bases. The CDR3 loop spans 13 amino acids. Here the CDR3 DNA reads TGTGCCAGCAGCTTACTCGTGAACACTGAAGCTTTCTTT. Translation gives CASSLLVNTEAFF.

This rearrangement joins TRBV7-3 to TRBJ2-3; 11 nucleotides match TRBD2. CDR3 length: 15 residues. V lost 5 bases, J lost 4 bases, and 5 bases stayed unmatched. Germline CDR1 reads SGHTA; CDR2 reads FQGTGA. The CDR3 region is CASSLVAGGPDTQYF. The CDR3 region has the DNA TGTGCCAGCAGCCTAGTAGCGGGAGGGCCAGATACGCAGTATTTT.

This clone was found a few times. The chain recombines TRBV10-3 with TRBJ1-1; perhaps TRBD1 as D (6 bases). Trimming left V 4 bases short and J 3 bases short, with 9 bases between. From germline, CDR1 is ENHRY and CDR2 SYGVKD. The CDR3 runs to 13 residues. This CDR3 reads CAISGGLDTEAFF. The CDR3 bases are TGTGCCATCAGTGGGGGGCTTGACACTGAAGCTTTCTTT.

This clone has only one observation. The CDR3 DNA follows: TGTGCCAGCACCATCTGGGCGAGGGCCAACTATGGCTACACCTTC. This sequence encodes CASTIWARANYGYTF. The rearrangement joins TRBV7-2 to TRBJ1-2; D gene uncertain. The germline V gene encodes CDR1 SGHTA and CDR2 FQGNSA. This CDR3 spans 15 amino acids. Trimming removed 7 bases from V and 2 bases from J, with 17 bases in between.

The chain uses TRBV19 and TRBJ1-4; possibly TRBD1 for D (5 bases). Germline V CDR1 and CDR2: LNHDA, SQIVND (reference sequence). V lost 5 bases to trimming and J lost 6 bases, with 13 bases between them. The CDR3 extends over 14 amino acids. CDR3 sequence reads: CASSVLATDEKLFF. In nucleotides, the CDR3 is TGTGCCAGTAGTGTCCTCGCGACAGATGAAAAACTGTTTTTT.

The CDR3: CASSFPVANTGELFF. In DNA, the CDR3 is TGCGCCAGCAGCTTTCCGGTGGCGAACACCGGGGAGCTGTTTTTT. The chain employs TRBV5-1 and TRBJ2-2; D not resolved. The V and J ends lost 2 bases and 0 bases respectively, with 8 bases between them. CDR1 SGHRS and CDR2 YFSETQ come from the germline V gene. The CDR3 is made up of 15 amino acids.

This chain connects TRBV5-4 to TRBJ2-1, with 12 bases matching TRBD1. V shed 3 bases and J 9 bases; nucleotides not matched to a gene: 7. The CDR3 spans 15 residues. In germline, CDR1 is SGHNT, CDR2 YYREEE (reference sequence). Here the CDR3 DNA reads TGTGCCAGCAGCTCCCGGGACAGGGGGCTGAGTGAGCAGTTCTTC. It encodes CASSSRDRGLSEQFF. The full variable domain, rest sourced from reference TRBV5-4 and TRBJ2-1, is ETGVTQSPTHLIKTRGQQVTLRCSSQSGHNTVSWYQQALGQGPQFIFQYYREEENGRGNFPPRFSGLQFPNYSSELNVNALELDDSALYLCASSSRDRGLSEQFFGPGTRLTVL.

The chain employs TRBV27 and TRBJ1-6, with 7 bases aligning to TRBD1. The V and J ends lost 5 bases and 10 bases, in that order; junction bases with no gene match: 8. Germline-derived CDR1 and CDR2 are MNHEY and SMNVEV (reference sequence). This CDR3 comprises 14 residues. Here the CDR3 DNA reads TGTGCCAGCAGTCCCGACAGGGTGTACTCACCCCTCCACTTT. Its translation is CASSPDRVYSPLHF.